Shown below are 16 T cell receptor beta chains from a single sample sequenced in a study of shared clonotypes between healthy human individuals (dated by TCRdb to the early 2020s). The library was generated by the immunoSEQ multiplex PCR assay. Sourced from immuneACCESS, this table was stored by TCRdb with only in-frame sequences that have V and J called. A share of the clones is absent; for the studies checked, an unresolved V gene accounts for under half, and the remainder has no known explanation. Recorded for this sample are some 2,100,000 clones; roughly 91% of them occurred a single time. Approximately 1.7% of the sample comes from the top ten. For the CD8 naive samples, CD45RO-negative cells were positively selected for CCR7, yielding a CD45RA+CCR7+ population from which TemRA cells were excluded. Specimen: naive CD8+ T cells from PBMCs. Reading the label with the study, this specimen's cell subset or site is: CD45RA+CCR7+. The receptors come from a man younger than 35 in good health. Some clones in this sample may be carry-over from other donors' samples.

About this clone: The same CDR3 is also encoded by other DNA sequences in this sample. The chain uses TRBV28 and TRBJ2-7, with 8 bases identical to TRBD1. V trimming: 3 bases; J trimming: 2 bases; junction bases outside the gene matches: 3. Germline-derived CDR1 and CDR2 are MDHEN and SYDVKM. The CDR3 is 14 residues long. The DNA for the CDR3 is TGTGCCAGCAGTTTCAGGGGGCTCCCCTACGAGCAGTACTTC. It is translated as CASSFRGLPYEQYF.

About this clone itself: The junction and the germline gene differ at one end; a read error may be behind it. Other DNA sequences in the same sample also yield this CDR3. This chain joins TRBV5-6 and TRBJ2-7; 7 bases match TRBD1. This CDR3 is built from 14 residues. The V gene's germline CDR1 is SGHDT and CDR2 YYEEEE. The CDR3 nucleotides are TGTGCCAGTAGCTCGGGACAGAGCTCCTACGAGCAGTACTTC. Translation: CASSSGQSSYEQYF.

The V gene is TRBV5-1, the J gene TRBJ2-1; a possible D gene is TRBD2 (5 bases). There are 18 residues in the CDR3. V was trimmed by 2 bases and J by 5 bases, leaving 23 bases between them. CDR1 is SGHRS and CDR2 is YFSETQ in the germline V gene. In DNA, the CDR3 is TGCGCCAGCAGCTTCGGATGGGGTGCTAGCCGTGCCCACAATGAGCAGTTCTTC. Residues: CASSFGWGASRAHNEQFF.

The CDR3 region is CASSQTGFYSEQYF. CDR3 in DNA: TGTGCCAGCAGCCAGACAGGGTTCTACTCCGAGCAGTACTTC. This rearrangement joins TRBV11-2 to TRBJ2-7, with TRBD1 matching over 7 bases. The V segment lost 5 bases and the J segment 6 bases; nucleotides outside the gene matches: 10. The CDR3 sequence is 14 residues long. Germline assignment: CDR1 SGHAT and CDR2 FQNNGV.

The V and J genes are TRBV15 and TRBJ2-2; perhaps TRBD2 as D (5 bases). CDR3 size: 13 residues. With 7 bases removed from V and 0 bases from J, the gap between germline ends came to 6 bases. Looked up from germline, CDR1 is LNHNV and CDR2 is YYDKDF (reference sequence). The CDR3 loop reads CATTGANTGELFF. In DNA, the CDR3 is TGTGCCACCACCGGGGCGAACACCGGGGAGCTGTTTTTT. Full variable domain (outside the CDR3, taken from reference TRBV15 and TRBJ2-2): DAMVIQNPRYQVTQFGKPVTLSCSQTLNHNVMYWYQQKSSQAPKLLFHYYDKDFNNEADTPDNFQSRRPNTSFCFLDIRSPGLGDTAMYLCATTGANTGELFFGEGSRLTVL.

The chain links TRBV13 to TRBJ1-5; 7 bases match TRBD1. The V gene end was trimmed by 4 bases and the J gene end by 11 bases; junction bases not matched to a gene: 11. Germline CDR1 reads PRHDT; CDR2 reads FYEKMQ (reference sequence). This CDR3 contains 14 residues. CDR3 residues: CASSSSQDRRAQHF. In DNA form, the CDR3 reads TGTGCCAGCAGCTCCTCCCAGGACAGGAGAGCCCAGCATTTT.

The V call is TRBV5-6, the J call TRBJ2-1; 8 bases are shared with TRBD2. The V gene's germline CDR1 is SGHDT and CDR2 YYEEEE. CDR3 length equals 14 residues. Losses at the gene ends were 0 bases for V and 6 bases for J; bases not matched to a gene: 2. CDR3 sequence reads: CASSLVLAVNEQFF. CDR3 sequence (DNA): TGTGCCAGCAGCTTGGTACTAGCGGTCAATGAGCAGTTCTTC.

The chain carries TRBV27 and TRBJ2-7; TRBD2 aligns across 12 bases. CDR1 and CDR2 from the germline V gene are MNHEY and SMNVEV (reference sequence). The length of the CDR3 is 15 residues. Trimming took 10 bases from V and 2 from J; bases not matched to a gene: 9. The CDR3 bases are TGTGCCACACGAACTAGCGGGGGGACCCCCTACGAGCAGTACTTC. It is translated as CATRTSGGTPYEQYF.

This CDR3 reads CASSYSPAGGYEQYF. The CDR3 nucleotides read TGTGCCAGCAGTTACTCCCCCGCGGGAGGGTACGAGCAGTACTTC. The rearrangement joins TRBV6-6 to TRBJ2-7, with 9 bases fitting TRBD2. The CDR3 has 15 amino acids. V trimming: 0 bases; J trimming: 4 bases; junction bases outside the gene matches: 4. CDR1 and CDR2 (germline): MNHNY, SVGAGI (reference sequence).

The chain couples TRBV6-6 to TRBJ2-5; TRBD1 matches 8 bases. Trimming at V came to 5 bases and at J to 2 bases, leaving 7 bases not matched to a gene. The CDR3 runs 15 residues. The germline V gene encodes CDR1 MNHNY and CDR2 SVGAGI (reference sequence). CDR3 coding DNA: TGTGCCAGCAGTGGCGGGACAGGCCCTCAAGAGACCCAGTACTTC. As protein: CASSGGTGPQETQYF.

The chain combines TRBV9 with TRBJ2-3; D may match TRBD1 or TRBD2 (5 bases each). CDR1 is SGDLS and CDR2 is YYNGEE in the germline V gene. V lost 3 bases to trimming and J lost 1 base, with 15 bases between them. This CDR3 spans 16 amino acids. Written as DNA, the CDR3 is TGTGCCAGCAGCGACCATGAGGGGCGCGGCACAGATACGCAGTATTTT. It codes for CASSDHEGRGTDTQYF.

The genes are TRBV7-8 and TRBJ2-7; TRBD1 agrees at 10 bases. Germline V gene sequence: CDR1 SGHVS, CDR2 FQNEAQ. The CDR3 runs to 17 residues. Trimming cost V 5 bases and J 0 bases; bases outside gene matches: 10. The DNA for the CDR3 is TGTGCCAGCAGCCCCCGGGGACAGGGGCTGAGCTCCTACGAGCAGTACTTC. As protein: CASSPRGQGLSSYEQYF.

DNA for the CDR3: TGTGCCAGCAGCGCCTGGGAGTTCAATGAGCAGTTCTTC. It yields the protein CASSAWEFNEQFF. This chain links TRBV9 with TRBJ2-1, with D maybe TRBD2 (5 bases). CDR3 length: 13 amino acids. Germline values: CDR1 SGDLS, CDR2 YYNGEE. V was shortened by 3 bases and J by 6 bases, with 10 bases between the two germline ends.

Here the CDR3 reads CASSIGQGTNYGYTF. For the CDR3, the DNA is TGTGCCAGCAGCATTGGACAGGGCACTAACTATGGCTACACCTTC. The chain has TRBV9 and TRBJ1-2; 8 positions match TRBD1. Per the germline V gene, CDR1 is SGDLS and CDR2 is YYNGEE. V shed 4 bases, J shed 0 bases, and the junction held 5 bases outside the gene matches. The CDR3 extends over 15 amino acids.

The CDR3 loop is CATSGDRGNEQYF. Here the CDR3 DNA reads TGCGCCACCTCCGGCGACAGGGGGAACGAGCAGTACTTC. V usage is TRBV23-1 and J usage is TRBJ2-7; 9 nucleotides agree with TRBD1. TRBV23-1 carries the ORF label, with uncertain function. The CDR3 covers 13 residues. V was clipped by 10 bases and J by 5 bases; unmatched bases: 9.

The chain combines TRBV29-1 with TRBJ2-7, with a weak D call TRBD1 (5 bases). V was cut by 7 bases and J by 2 bases, with 12 bases left in between. There are 12 residues in the CDR3. Germline V gene sequence: CDR1 SQVTM, CDR2 ANQGSEA. The CDR3 loop reads CSAADTTYEQYF. The CDR3 DNA sequence: TGCAGCGCCGCGGACACCACCTACGAGCAGTACTTC.